What follows is one T cell receptor (beta chain) and its context. The primer mix had 60 Vbeta and 13 Jbeta primers. The protocol was immunoSEQ multiplex PCR, while the TCRdb copy is restricted to in-frame clones and leaves out a portion. This sample has 150,000 to 250,000 clones, with approximately 85% found just once. These data are taken from a study of cytomegalovirus exposure and HLA in healthy donors. V was clipped by 4 bases and J by 6 bases; unmatched bases: 6. Germline V gives CDR1 SGHTA, CDR2 FQGTGA. This CDR3 has 15 residues. This rearrangement joins TRBV7-3 to TRBJ2-7, with 13 nucleotides matching TRBD2. The material sequenced was PBMCs. The sequence derives from a woman aged 50 to 60 in good health and CMV-seronegative. The CDR3 nucleotides read TGTGCCAGCAGCTCAACTGGACTAGCGGGAGTCGAGCAGTACTTC. Amino acids: CASSSTGLAGVEQYF.